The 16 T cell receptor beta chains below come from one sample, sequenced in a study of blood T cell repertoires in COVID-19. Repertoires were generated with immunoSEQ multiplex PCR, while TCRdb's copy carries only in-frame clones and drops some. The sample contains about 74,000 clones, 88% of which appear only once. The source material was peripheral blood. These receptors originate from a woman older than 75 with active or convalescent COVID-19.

The CDR3 DNA sequence: TGTGCCAGCAGCACCACTAGGTTAAAGACCGGGGAGCTGTTTTTT. It yields the protein CASSTTRLKTGELFF. This chain connects TRBV11-2 to TRBJ2-2; D possibly corresponds to TRBD2 (5 bases). The CDR3 loop spans 15 amino acids. Germline-derived CDR1 and CDR2 are SGHAT and FQNNGV. The ends were cut back, 5 bases at V and 5 bases at J, with 15 bases in the middle.

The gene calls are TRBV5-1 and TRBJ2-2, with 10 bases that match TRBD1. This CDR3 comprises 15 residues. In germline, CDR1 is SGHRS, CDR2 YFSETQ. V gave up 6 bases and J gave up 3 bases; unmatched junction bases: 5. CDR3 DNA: TGCGCCAGCACCATGACAGGGGGCGACACCGGGGAGCTGTTTTTT. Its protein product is CASTMTGGDTGELFF.

For the CDR3, the DNA is TGTGCCAGCAGCTTGGTCGGGGTATATACGCAGTATTTT. This gives the protein CASSLVGVYTQYF. The chain couples TRBV5-6 to TRBJ2-3, with D perhaps matching TRBD2 (5 bases). Trimming removed 0 bases from V and 7 bases from J, with 9 bases in between. This CDR3 has 13 amino acids. Germline V CDR1 and CDR2: SGHDT, YYEEEE.

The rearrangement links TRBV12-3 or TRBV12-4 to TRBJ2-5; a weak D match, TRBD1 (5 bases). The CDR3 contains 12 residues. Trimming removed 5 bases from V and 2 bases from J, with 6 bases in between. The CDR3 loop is CASSAGQETQYF. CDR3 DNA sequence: TGTGCCAGCAGTGCAGGGCAAGAGACCCAGTACTTC.

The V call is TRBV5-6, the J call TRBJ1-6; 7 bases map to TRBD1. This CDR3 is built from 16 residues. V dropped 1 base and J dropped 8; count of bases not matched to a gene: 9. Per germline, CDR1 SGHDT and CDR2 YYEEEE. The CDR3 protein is CASSLRAAGGDSPLHF. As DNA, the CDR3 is TGTGCCAGCAGCTTGCGCGCGGCAGGGGGTGATTCACCCCTCCACTTT.

CDR3: CALQGLNSPLHF. In DNA, the CDR3 is TGTGCCCTACAGGGCCTTAATTCACCCCTCCACTTT. The V and J genes are TRBV6-5 and TRBJ1-6; a possible D gene is TRBD1 (6 bases). Trimming removed 11 bases at V and 6 bases at J, with 11 bases between. The CDR3 loop spans 12 amino acids. Germline lookup yields CDR1 MNHEY and CDR2 SVGAGI.

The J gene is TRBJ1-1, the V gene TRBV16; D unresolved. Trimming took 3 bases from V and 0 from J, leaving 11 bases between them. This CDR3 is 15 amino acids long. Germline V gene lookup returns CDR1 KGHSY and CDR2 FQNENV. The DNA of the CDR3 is TGTGCCAGCAGCCACCGGCGAGGCGTGAACACTGAAGCTTTCTTT. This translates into CASSHRRGVNTEAFF.

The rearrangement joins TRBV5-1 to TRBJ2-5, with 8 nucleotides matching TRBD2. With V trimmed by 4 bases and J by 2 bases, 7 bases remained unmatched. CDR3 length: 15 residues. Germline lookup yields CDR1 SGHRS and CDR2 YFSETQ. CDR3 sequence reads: CASSRFTSGQETQYF. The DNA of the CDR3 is TGCGCCAGCAGCCGGTTTACTAGCGGACAAGAGACCCAGTACTTC.

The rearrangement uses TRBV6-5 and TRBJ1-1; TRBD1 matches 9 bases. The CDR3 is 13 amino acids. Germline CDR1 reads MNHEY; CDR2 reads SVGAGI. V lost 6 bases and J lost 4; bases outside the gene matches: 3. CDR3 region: CASRQTGGTEAFF. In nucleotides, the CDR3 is TGTGCCAGCAGACAGACAGGGGGCACTGAAGCTTTCTTT.

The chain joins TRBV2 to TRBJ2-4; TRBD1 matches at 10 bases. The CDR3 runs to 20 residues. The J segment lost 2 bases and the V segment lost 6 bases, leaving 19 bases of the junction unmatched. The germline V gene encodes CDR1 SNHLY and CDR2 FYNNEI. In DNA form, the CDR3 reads TGTGCCAGCAGGGGGGATCTTGGGACAGGGGCTGGCGTAACCAAAAACATTCAGTACTTC. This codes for CASRGDLGTGAGVTKNIQYF.

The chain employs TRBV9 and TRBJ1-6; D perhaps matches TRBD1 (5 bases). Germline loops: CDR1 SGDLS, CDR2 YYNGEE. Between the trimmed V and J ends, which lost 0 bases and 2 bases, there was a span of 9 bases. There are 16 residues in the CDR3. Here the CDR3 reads CASSVDAGPYNSPLHF. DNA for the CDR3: TGTGCCAGCAGCGTAGATGCAGGGCCCTATAATTCACCCCTCCACTTT. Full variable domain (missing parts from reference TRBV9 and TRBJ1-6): DSGVTQTPKHLITATGQRVTLRCSPRSGDLSVYWYQQSLDQGLQFLIQYYNGEERAKGNILERFSAQQFPDLHSELNLSSLELGDSALYFCASSVDAGPYNSPLHFGNGTRLTVT.

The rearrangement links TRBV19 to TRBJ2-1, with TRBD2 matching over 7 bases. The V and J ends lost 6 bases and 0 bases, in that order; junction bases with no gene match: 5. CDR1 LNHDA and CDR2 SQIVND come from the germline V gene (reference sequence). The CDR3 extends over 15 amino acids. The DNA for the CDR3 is TGTGCCAGTAGCCGGGGAGGGAGCTCCTACAATGAGCAGTTCTTC. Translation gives CASSRGGSSYNEQFF. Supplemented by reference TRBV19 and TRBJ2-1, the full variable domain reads DGGITQSPKYLFRKEGQNVTLSCEQNLNHDAMYWYRQDPGQGLRLIYYSQIVNDFQKGDIAEGYSVSREKKESFPLTVTSAQKNPTAFYLCASSRGGSSYNEQFFGPGTRLTVL.

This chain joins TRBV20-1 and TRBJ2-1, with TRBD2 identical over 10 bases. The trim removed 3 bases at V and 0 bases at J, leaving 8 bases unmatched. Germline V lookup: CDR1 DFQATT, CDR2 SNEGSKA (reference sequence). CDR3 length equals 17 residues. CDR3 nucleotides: TGCAGTGCTAGTTTACTGGGACTAGCGAACTCCTACAATGAGCAGTTCTTC. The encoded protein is CSASLLGLANSYNEQFF.

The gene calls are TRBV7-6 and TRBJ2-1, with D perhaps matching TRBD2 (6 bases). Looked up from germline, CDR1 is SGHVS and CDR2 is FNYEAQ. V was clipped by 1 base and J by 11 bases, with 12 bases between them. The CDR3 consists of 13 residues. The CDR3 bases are TGTGCCAGCAGCTTAGTAGCGGACTCAAAGCAGTTCTTC. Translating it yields CASSLVADSKQFF. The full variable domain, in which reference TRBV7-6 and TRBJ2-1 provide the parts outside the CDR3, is GAGVSQSPRYKVTKRGQDVALRCDPISGHVSLYWYRQALGQGPEFLTYFNYEAQQDKSGLPNDRFSAERPEGSISTLTIQRTEQRDSAMYRCASSLVADSKQFFGPGTRLTVL.

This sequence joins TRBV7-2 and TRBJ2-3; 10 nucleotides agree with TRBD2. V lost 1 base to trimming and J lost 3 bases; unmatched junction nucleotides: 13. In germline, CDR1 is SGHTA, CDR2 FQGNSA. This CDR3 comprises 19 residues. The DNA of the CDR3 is TGTGCCAGCAGCTTAGAACTAGCGGGGATGGCTCTATCGACAGATACGCAGTATTTT. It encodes CASSLELAGMALSTDTQYF.

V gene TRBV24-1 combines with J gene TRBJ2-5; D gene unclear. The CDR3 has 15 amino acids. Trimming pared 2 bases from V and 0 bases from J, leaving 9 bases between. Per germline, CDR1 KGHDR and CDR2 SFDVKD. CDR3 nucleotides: TGTGCCACCAGTGATTCCGGCGGTTACCAAGAGACCCAGTACTTC. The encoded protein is CATSDSGGYQETQYF.